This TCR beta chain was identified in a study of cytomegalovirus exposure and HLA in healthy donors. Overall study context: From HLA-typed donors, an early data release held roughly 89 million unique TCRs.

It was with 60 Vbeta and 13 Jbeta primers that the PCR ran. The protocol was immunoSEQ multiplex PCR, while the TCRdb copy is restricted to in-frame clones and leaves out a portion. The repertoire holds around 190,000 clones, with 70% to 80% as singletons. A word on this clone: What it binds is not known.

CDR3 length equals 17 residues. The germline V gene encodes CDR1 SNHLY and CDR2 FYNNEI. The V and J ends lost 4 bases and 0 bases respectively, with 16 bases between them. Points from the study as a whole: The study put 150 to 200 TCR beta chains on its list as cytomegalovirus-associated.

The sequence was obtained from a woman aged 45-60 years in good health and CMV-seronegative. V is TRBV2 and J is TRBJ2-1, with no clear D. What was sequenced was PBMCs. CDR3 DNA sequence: TGTGCCAGCAGTGTCAAGGATACTACGAGCTCCTACAATGAGCAGTTCTTC. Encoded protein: CASSVKDTTSSYNEQFF.